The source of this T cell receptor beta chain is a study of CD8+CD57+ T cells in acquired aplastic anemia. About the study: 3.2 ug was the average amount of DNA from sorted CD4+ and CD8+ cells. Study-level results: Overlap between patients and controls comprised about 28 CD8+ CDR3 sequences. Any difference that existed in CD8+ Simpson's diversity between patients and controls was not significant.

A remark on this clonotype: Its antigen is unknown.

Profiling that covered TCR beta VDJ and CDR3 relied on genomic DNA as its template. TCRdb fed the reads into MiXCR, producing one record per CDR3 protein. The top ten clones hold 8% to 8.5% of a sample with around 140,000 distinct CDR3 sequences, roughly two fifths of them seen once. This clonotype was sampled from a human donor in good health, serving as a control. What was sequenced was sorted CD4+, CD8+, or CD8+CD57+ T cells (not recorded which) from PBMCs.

The CDR3 DNA is TGTGCCACCAGCAGAGATCTGTCTAGCGGGAGTTCGTCTGAGCAGTTCTTC. Translating it yields CATSRDLSSGSSSEQFF. The rearrangement uses TRBV15 and TRBJ2-1, with 10 bases fitting TRBD2. J gave up 9 bases and V 0 bases, and 11 bases lay outside the gene matches. CDR1 and CDR2 from the germline V gene are LNHNV and YYDKDF (reference sequence). The CDR3 contains 17 residues.